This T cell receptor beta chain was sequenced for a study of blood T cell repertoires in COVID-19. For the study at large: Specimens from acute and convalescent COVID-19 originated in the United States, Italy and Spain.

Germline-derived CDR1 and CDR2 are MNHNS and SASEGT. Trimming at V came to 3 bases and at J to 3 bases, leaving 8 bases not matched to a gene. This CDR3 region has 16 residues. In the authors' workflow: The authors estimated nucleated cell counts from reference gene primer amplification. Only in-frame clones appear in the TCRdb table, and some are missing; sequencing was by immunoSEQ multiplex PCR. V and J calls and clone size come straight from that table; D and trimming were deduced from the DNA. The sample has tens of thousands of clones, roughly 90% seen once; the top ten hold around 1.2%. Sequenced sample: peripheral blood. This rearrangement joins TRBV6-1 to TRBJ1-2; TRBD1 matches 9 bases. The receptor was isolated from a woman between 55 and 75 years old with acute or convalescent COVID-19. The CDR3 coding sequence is TGTGCCAGCAGTGACTTTCTGGGACAGGGCCACTATGGCTACACCTTC. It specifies CASSDFLGQGHYGYTF.